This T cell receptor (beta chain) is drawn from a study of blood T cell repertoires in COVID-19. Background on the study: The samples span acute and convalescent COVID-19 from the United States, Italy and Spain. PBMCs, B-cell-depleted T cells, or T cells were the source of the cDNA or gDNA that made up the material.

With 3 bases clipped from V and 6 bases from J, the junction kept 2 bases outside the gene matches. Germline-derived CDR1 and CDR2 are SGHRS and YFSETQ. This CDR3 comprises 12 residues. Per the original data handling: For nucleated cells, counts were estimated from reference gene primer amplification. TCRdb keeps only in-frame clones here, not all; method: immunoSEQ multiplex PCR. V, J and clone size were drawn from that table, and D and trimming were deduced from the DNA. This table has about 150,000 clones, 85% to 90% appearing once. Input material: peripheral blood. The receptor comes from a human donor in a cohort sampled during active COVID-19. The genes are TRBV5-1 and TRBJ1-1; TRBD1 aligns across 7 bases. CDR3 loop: CASSWDSSEAFF. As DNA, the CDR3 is TGCGCCAGCAGCTGGGACAGTTCTGAAGCTTTCTTT.